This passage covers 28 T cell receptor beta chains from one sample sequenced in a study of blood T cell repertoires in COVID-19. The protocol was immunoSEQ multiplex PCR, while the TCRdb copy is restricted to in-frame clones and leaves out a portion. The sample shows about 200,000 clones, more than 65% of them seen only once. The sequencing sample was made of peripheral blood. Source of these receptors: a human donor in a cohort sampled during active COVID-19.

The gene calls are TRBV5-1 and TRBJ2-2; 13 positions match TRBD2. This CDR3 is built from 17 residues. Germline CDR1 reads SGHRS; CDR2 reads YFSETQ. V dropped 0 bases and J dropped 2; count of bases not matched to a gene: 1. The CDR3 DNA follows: TGCGCCAGCAGCTTGGGACTAGCGGGAGGCAACACCGGGGAGCTGTTTTTT. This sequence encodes CASSLGLAGGNTGELFF.

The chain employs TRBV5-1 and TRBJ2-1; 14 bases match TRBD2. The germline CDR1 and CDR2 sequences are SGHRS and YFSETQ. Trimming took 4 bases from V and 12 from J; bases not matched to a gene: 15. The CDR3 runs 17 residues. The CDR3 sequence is CASSVQFGTSGSVGQFF. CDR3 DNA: TGCGCCAGCAGCGTGCAGTTCGGGACTAGCGGGAGCGTAGGGCAGTTCTTC. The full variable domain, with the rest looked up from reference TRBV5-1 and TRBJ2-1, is KAGVTQTPRYLIKTRGQQVTLSCSPISGHRSVSWYQQTPGQGLQFLFEYFSETQRNKGNFPGRFSGRQFSNSRSEMNVSTLELGDSALYLCASSVQFGTSGSVGQFFGPGTRLTVL.

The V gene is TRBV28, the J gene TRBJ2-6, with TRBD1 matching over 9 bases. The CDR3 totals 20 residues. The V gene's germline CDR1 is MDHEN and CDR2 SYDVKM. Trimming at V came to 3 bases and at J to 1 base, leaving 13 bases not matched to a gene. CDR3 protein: CASSLIILGQGFSGANVLTF. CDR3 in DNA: TGTGCCAGCAGTTTGATTATCCTGGGACAGGGTTTTTCTGGGGCCAACGTCCTGACTTTC.

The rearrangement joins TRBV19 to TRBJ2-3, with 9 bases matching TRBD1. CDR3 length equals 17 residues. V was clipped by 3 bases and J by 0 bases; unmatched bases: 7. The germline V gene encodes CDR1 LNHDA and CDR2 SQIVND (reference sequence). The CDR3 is CASSMGAGTGSTDTQYF. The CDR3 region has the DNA TGTGCCAGTAGTATGGGGGCCGGGACAGGGAGCACAGATACGCAGTATTTT.

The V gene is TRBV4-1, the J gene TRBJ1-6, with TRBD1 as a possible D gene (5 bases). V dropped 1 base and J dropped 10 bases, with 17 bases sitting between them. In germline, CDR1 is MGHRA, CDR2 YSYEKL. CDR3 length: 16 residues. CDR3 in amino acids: CASSQVGREKGSPLHF. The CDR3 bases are TGCGCCAGCAGCCAAGTGGGGCGGGAGAAGGGGTCACCCCTCCACTTT.

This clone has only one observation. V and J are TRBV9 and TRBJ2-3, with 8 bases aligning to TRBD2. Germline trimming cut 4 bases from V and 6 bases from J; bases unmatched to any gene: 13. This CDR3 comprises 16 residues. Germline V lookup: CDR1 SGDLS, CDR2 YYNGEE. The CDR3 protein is CASSRFVREALDTQYF. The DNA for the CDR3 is TGTGCCAGCAGCCGGTTTGTGCGGGAGGCCCTGGATACGCAGTATTTT.

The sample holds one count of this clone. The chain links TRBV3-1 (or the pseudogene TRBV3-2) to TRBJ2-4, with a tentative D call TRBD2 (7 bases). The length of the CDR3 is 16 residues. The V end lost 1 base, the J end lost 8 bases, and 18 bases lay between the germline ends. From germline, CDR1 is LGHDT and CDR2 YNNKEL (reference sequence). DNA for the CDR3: TGTGCCAGCAGCCAAGGTTGGGGGGGCTCTGGGCACATTCAGTACTTC. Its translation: CASSQGWGGSGHIQYF.

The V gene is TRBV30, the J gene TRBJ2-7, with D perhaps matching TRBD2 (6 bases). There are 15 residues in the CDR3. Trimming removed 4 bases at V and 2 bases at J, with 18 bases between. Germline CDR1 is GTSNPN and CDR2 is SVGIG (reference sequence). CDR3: CAWTGEALSPYEQYF. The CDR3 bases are TGTGCCTGGACCGGGGAGGCCCTCAGCCCCTACGAGCAGTACTTC.

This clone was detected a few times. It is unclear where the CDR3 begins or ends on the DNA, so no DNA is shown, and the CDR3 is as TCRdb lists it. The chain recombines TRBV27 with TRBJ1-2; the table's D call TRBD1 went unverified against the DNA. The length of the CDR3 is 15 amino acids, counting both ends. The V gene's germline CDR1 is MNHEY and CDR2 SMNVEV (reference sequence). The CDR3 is CASSSSTFGKYGYTF.

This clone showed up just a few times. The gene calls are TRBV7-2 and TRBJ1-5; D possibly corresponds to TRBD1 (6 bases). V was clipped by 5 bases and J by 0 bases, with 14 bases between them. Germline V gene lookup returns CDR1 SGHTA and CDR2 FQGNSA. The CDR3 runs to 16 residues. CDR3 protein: CASSAGQLNSNQPQHF. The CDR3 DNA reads TGTGCCAGCAGCGCTGGACAGCTTAATAGCAATCAGCCCCAGCATTTT.

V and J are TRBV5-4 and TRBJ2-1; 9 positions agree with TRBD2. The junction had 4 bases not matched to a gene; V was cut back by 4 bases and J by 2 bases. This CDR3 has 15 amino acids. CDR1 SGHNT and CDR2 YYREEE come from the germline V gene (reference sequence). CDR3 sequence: CASSLREGTYNEQFF. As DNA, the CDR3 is TGTGCCAGCAGCCTGCGGGAGGGCACCTACAATGAGCAGTTCTTC.

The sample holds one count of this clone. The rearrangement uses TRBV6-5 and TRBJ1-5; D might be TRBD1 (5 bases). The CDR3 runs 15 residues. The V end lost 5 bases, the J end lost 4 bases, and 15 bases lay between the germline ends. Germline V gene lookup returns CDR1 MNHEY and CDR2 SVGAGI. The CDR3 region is CASSPGLNTNQPQHF. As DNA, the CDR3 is TGTGCCAGCAGTCCGGGACTGAACACAAATCAGCCCCAGCATTTT.

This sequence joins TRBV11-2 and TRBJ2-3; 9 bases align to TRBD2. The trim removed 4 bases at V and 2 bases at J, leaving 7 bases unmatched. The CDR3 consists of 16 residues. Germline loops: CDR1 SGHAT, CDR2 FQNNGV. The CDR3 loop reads CASSSHSGRPTDTQYF. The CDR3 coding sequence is TGTGCCAGCAGCTCCCATAGCGGGAGACCCACAGATACGCAGTATTTT.

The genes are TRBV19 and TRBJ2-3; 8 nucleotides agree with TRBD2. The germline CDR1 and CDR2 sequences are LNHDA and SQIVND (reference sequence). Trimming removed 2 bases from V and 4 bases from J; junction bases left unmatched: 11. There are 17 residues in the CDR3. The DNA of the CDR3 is TGTGCCAGTAGTATAAGAACGGGAGGGCCTTTCGCAGATACGCAGTATTTT. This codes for CASSIRTGGPFADTQYF.

The CDR3 is CASSYLASGGHYEQYF. CDR3 sequence (DNA): TGTGCCAGCAGTTACCTCGCTAGCGGGGGGCACTACGAGCAGTACTTC. J is TRBJ2-7 and V is TRBV6-5, with 11 bases identical to TRBD2. The CDR3 spans 16 residues. CDR1 and CDR2 from the germline V gene are MNHEY and SVGAGI. Trimming at V came to 2 bases and at J to 3 bases, leaving 6 bases not matched to a gene.

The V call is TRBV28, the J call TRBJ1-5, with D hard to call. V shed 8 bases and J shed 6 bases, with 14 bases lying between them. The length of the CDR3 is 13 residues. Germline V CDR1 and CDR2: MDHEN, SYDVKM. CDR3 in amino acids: CASAWRVPQPQHF. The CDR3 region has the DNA TGTGCCAGCGCATGGCGGGTACCTCAGCCCCAGCATTTT.

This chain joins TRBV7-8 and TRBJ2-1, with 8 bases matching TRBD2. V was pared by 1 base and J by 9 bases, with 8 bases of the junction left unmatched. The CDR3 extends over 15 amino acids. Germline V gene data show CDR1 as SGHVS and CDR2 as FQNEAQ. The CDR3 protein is CASSLVAGGTSEQFF. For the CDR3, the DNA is TGTGCCAGCAGCTTAGTGGCGGGAGGTACGAGTGAGCAGTTCTTC. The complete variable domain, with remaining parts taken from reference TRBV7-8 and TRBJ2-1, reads GAGVSQSPRYKVAKRGQDVALRCDPISGHVSLFWYQQALGQGPEFLTYFQNEAQLDKSGLPSDRFFAERPEGSVSTLKIQRTQQEDSAVYLCASSLVAGGTSEQFFGPGTRLTVL.

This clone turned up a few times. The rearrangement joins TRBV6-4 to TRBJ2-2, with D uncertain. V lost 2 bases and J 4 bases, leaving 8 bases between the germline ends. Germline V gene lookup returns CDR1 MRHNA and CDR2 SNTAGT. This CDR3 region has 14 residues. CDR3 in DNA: TGTGCCAGCAGTGACGGCTCGTTCACCGGGGAGCTGTTTTTT. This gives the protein CASSDGSFTGELFF.

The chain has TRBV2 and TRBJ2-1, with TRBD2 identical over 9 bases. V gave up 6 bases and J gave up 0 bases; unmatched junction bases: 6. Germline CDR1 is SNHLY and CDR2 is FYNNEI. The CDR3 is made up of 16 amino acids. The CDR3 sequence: CASSLLAGSSYNEQFF. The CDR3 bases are TGTGCCAGCAGCCTGCTAGCGGGGTCCTCCTACAATGAGCAGTTCTTC.

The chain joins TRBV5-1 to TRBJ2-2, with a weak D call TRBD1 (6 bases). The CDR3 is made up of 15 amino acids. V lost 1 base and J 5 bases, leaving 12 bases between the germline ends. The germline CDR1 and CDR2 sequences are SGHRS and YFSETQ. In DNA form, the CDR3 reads TGCGCCAGCAGCTTGTGGGCAGGGGCGACCGGGGAGCTGTTTTTT. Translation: CASSLWAGATGELFF.

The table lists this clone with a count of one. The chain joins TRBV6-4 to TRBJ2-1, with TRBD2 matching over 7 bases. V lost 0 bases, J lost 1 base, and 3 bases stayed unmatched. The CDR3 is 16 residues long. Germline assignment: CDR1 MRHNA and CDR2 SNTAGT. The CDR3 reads CASSDSRTSSYNEQFF. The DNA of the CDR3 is TGTGCCAGCAGTGACTCCAGGACTAGTTCCTACAATGAGCAGTTCTTC.

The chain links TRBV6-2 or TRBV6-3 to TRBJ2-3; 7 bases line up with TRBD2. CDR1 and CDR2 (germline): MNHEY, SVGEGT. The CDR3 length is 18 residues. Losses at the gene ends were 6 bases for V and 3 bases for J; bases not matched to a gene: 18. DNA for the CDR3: TGTGCCAGCAGGCCTCCCGGGTTTGCGCGGGAGAGGACAGATACGCAGTATTTT. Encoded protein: CASRPPGFARERTDTQYF.

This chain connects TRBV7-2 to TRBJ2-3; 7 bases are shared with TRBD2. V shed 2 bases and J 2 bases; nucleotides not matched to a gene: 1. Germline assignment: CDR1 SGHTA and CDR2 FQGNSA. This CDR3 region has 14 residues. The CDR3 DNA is TGTGCCAGCAGCTTAAGACTAGCCACAGATACGCAGTATTTT. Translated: CASSLRLATDTQYF.

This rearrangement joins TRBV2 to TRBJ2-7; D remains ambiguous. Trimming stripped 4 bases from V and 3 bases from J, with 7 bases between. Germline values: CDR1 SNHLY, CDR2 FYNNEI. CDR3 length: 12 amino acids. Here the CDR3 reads CASSAFSYEQYF. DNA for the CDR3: TGTGCCAGCAGTGCGTTCAGCTACGAGCAGTACTTC.

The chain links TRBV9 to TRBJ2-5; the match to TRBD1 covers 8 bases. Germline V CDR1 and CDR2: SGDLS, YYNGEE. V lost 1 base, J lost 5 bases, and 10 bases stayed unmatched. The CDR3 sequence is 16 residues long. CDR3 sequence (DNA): TGTGCCAGCAGCGTATTGGCAGGGGGCGCGGAGGAGACCCAGTACTTC. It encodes CASSVLAGGAEETQYF.

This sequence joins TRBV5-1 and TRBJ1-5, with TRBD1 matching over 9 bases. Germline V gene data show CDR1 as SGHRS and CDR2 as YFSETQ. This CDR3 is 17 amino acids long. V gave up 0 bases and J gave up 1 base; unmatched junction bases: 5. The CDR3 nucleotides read TGCGCCAGCAGCTTGGGAACAGGGGGCTTGAGCAATCAGCCCCAGCATTTT. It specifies CASSLGTGGLSNQPQHF.

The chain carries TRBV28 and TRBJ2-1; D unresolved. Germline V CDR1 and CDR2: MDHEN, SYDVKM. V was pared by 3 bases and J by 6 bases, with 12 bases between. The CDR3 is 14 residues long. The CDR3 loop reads CASSFPSPGNEQFF. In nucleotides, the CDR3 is TGTGCCAGCAGTTTTCCCTCTCCAGGCAATGAGCAGTTCTTC.

The chain's CDR3 is CASSIALLAGGFKDNEQFF. CDR3 coding DNA: TGTGCCAGTAGTATAGCCCTTCTAGCGGGAGGTTTTAAGGACAATGAGCAGTTCTTC. This chain links TRBV19 with TRBJ2-1; 11 positions match TRBD2. The V gene's germline CDR1 is LNHDA and CDR2 SQIVND (reference sequence). J was trimmed by 5 bases and V by 1 base; bases with no gene match: 13. The length of the CDR3 is 19 residues.